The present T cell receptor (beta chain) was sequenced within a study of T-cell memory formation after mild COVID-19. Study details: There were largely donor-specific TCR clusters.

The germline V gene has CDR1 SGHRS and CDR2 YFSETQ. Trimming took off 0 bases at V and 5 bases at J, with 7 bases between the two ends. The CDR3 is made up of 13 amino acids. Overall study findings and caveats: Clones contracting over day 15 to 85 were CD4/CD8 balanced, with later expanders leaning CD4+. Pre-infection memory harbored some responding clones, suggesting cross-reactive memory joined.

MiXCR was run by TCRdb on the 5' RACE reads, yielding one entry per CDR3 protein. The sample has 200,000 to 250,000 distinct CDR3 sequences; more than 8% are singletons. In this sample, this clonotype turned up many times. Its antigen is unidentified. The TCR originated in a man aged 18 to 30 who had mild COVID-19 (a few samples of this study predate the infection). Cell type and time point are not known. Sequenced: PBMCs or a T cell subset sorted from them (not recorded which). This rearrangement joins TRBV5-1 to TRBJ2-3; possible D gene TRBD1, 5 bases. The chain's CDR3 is CASSLEGQDTQYF. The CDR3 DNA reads TGCGCCAGCAGCTTGGAGGGGCAAGATACGCAGTATTTT.